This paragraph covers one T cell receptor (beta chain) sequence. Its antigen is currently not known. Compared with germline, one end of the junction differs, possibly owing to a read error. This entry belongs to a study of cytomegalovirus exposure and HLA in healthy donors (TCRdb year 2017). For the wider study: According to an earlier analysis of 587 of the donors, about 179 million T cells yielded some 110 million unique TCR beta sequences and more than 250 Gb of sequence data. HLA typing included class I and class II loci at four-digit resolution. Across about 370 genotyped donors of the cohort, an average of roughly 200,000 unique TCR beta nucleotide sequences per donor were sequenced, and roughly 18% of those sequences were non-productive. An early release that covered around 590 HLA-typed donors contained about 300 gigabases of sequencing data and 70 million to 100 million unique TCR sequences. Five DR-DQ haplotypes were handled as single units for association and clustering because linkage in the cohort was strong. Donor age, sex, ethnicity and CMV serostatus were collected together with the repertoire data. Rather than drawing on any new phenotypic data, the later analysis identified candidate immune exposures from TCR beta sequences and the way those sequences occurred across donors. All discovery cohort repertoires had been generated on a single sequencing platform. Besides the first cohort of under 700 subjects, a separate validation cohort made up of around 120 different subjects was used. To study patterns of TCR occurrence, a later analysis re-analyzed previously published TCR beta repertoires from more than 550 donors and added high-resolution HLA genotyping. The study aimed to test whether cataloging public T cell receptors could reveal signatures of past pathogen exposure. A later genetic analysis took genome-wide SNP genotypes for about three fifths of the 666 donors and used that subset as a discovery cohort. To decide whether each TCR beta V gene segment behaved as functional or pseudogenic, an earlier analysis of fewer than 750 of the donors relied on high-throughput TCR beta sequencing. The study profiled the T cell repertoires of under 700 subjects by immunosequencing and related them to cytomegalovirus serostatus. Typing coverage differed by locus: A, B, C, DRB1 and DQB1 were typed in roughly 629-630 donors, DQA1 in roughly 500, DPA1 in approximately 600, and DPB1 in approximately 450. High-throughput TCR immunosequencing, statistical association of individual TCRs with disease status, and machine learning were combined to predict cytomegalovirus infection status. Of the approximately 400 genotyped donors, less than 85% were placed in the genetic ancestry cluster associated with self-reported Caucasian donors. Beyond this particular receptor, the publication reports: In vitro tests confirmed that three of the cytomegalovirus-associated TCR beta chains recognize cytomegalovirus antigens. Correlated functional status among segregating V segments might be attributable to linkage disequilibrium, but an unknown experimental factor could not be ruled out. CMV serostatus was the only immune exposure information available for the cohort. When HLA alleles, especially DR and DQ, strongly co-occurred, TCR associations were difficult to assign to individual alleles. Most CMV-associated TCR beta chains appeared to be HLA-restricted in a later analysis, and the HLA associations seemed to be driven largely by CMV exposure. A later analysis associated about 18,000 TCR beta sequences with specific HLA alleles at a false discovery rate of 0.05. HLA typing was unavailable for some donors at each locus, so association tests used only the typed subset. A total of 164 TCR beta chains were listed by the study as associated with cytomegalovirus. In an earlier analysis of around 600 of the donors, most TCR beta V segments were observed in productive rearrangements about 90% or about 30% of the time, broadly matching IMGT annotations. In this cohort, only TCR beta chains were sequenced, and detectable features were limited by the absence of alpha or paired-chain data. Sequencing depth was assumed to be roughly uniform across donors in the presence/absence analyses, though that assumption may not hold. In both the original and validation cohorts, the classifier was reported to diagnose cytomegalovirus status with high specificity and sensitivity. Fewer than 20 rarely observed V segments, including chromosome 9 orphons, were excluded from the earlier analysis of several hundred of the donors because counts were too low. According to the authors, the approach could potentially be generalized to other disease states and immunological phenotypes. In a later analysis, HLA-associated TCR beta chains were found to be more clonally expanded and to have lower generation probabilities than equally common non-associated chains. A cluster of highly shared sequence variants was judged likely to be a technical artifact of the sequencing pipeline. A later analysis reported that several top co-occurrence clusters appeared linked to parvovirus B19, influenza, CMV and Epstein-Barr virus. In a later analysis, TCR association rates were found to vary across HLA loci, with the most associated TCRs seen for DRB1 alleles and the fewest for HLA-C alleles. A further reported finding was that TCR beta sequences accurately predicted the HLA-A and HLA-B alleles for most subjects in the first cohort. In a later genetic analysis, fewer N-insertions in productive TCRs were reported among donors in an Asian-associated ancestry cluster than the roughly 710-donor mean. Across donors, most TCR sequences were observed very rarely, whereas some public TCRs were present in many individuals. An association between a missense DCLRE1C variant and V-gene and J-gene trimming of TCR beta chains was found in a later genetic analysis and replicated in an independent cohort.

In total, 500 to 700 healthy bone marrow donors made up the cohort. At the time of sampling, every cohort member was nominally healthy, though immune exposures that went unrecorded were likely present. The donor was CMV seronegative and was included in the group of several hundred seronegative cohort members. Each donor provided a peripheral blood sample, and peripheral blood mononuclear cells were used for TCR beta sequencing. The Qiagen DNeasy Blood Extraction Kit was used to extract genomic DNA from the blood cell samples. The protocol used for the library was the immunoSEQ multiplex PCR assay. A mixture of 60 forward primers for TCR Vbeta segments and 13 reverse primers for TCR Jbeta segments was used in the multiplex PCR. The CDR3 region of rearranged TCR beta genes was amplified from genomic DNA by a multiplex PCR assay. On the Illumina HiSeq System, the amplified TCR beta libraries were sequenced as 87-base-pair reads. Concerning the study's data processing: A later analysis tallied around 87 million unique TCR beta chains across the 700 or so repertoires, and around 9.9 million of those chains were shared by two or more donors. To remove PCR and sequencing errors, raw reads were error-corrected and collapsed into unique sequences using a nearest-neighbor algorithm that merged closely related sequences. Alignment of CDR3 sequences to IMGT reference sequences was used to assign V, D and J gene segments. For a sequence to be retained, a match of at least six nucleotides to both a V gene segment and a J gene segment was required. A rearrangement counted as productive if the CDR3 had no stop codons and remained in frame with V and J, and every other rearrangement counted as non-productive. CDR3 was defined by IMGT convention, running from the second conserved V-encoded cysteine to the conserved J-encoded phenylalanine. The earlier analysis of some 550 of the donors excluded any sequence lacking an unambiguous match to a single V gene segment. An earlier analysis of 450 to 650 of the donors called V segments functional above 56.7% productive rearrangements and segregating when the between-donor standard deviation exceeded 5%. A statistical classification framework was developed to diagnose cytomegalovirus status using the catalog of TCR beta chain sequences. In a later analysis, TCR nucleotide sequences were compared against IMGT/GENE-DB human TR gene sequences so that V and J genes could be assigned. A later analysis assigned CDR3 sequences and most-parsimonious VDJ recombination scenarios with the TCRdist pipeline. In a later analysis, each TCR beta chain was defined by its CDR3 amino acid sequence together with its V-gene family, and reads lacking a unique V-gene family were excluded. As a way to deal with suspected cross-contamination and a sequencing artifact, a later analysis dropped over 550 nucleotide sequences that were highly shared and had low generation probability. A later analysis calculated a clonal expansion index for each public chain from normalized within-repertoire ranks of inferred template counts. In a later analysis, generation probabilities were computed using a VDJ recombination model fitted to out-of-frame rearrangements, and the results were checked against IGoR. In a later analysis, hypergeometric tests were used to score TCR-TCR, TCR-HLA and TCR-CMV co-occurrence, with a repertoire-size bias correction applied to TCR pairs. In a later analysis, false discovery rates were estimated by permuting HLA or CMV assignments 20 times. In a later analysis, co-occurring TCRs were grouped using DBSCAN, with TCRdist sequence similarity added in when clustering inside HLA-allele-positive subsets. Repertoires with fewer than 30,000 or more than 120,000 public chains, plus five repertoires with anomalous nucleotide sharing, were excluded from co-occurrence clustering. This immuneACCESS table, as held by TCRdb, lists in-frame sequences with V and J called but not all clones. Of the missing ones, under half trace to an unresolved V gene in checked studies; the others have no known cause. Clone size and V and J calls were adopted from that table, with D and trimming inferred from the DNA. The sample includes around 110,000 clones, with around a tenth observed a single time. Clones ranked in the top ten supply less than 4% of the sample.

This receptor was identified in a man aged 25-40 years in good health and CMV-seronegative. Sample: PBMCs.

The CDR3 amino acid sequence is: CASSPLDTAPVMPF. The DNA sequence is TGTGCCAGCTCACCCCTAGATACTGCTCCGGTTATGCCTTTT. The chain uses TRBV18 and TRBJ2-2, with no D gene named confidently. CDR1 and CDR2, looked up from the germline V gene, are KGHSH and LQKENI. From the cysteine through the phenylalanine, the CDR3 covers 14 amino acids. Only the CDR3 DNA is retained, 42 bases long and in frame from the first base.